The clone carrying this TCR beta chain was observed a few times. Its antigen is still unknown. The data belong to a study of T-cell memory formation after mild COVID-19. General observations from the study: Within pre-infection memory, some responding clones were found, suggesting cross-reactive memory joined.

MiXCR was run by TCRdb on the 5' RACE reads, yielding one entry per CDR3 protein. The table has under 700,000 distinct CDR3 sequences, around 21% seen once. This CDR3 is 14 amino acids long. Trimming stripped 3 bases from V and 1 base from J, with 11 bases between. Per germline, CDR1 DFQATT and CDR2 SNEGSKA (reference sequence). This chain joins TRBV20-1 and TRBJ2-3; TRBD1 is a possible D gene (6 bases). Sequencing used PBMCs or a T cell subset sorted from them (not recorded which). The TCR sequence derives from an adult woman who had mild COVID-19 (a few samples of this study predate the infection). Cell type and time point are not known. DNA for the CDR3: TGCAGTGCTAGGTTTCCAGGGGGCACAGATACGCAGTATTTT. Protein: CSARFPGGTDTQYF.